This T cell receptor (beta chain) was observed in a study of T cell clones after liver transplantation. On the study more broadly: TCRbeta sequencing after a pre-transplant mixed lymphocyte reaction identified graft-donor-reactive clones, later tracked in post-transplant blood. At least one year of complete immunosuppression withdrawal without enzymes over twice normal defined tolerance.

Comments on this clone: The antigen is undetermined.

This table comes from immunoSEQ multiplex PCR, and its TCRdb copy is limited to in-frame clones, with some not included. The data show tens of thousands of clones, 80% seen once. Germline V CDR1 and CDR2: ENHRY, SYGVKD. V was clipped by 2 bases and J by 4 bases, with 18 bases between them. The CDR3 runs 17 residues. Findings and caveats of the study: A significant post-transplant drop in circulating graft-donor-reactive CD4 TCRbeta sequences occurred in most of the 8 subjects.

The sequencing used CD4+ T cells from blood, collected 12 months after liver transplant. The V call is TRBV10-3, the J call TRBJ2-1, with D perhaps TRBD1 (5 bases). The source is a human patient who received a liver transplant. Some T cells may possibly be graft donor cells. CDR3 amino acids: CAISEIPGSHRYNEQFF. The CDR3 DNA is TGTGCCATCAGTGAGATCCCAGGGTCCCATCGATACAATGAGCAGTTCTTC.